A single sample gave rise to the 31 T cell receptor beta chains below, sequenced in a study of blood T cell repertoires in COVID-19. TCRdb keeps only in-frame clones here, not all; method: immunoSEQ multiplex PCR. The sample shows fewer than 120,000 clones, around 90% of them seen only once. The material sequenced was peripheral blood. Receptors originate from a human donor in a cohort sampled during active COVID-19.

This chain uses TRBV5-4 with TRBJ2-7; 9 positions agree with TRBD1. CDR1 and CDR2 (germline): SGHNT, YYREEE (reference sequence). The ends lost 0 bases at V and 3 bases at J; junction bases unmatched: 4. The CDR3 runs 15 residues. The CDR3 region is CASSLAGQGGYEQYF. The CDR3 DNA sequence: TGTGCCAGCAGCTTGGCGGGACAGGGTGGCTACGAGCAGTACTTC.

Note on this clone: Other nucleotide sequences from this sample produce the same CDR3. The chain links TRBV5-6 to TRBJ1-2; 7 bases map to TRBD1. The CDR3 has 14 residues. Germline V lookup: CDR1 SGHDT, CDR2 YYEEEE. Losses at the gene ends were 0 bases for V and 6 bases for J; bases not matched to a gene: 5. This CDR3 reads CASSLDRGRDGYTF. For the CDR3, the DNA is TGTGCCAGCAGCTTGGACAGGGGCCGGGATGGCTACACCTTC.

J is TRBJ2-7 and V is TRBV5-4; TRBD2 matches 14 bases. V shed 4 bases, J shed 3 bases, and the junction held 3 bases outside the gene matches. The length of the CDR3 is 15 residues. The germline CDR1 and CDR2 sequences are SGHNT and YYREEE (reference sequence). The CDR3 DNA is TGTGCCAGCAGCCCGGGACTAGCGGGGGTCTACGAGCAGTACTTC. Translating gives CASSPGLAGVYEQYF.

The rearrangement joins TRBV10-3 to TRBJ1-1, with D perhaps matching TRBD1 (6 bases). V was shortened by 2 bases and J by 7 bases, with 8 bases between the two germline ends. The CDR3 runs 12 residues. Germline V gene sequence: CDR1 ENHRY, CDR2 SYGVKD. The DNA for the CDR3 is TGTGCCATCAGTGAGAGACAGGTTGAAGCTTTCTTT. Protein sequence: CAISERQVEAFF.

This clone was detected only once. This rearrangement joins TRBV6-5 to TRBJ2-3; tentative D call: TRBD2 (6 bases). Trimming pared 10 bases from V and 0 bases from J, leaving 11 bases between. The CDR3 loop spans 13 amino acids. Germline V gene lookup returns CDR1 MNHEY and CDR2 SVGAGI. The CDR3 bases are TGTGCCACCTGGAGGGACAGCACAGATACGCAGTATTTT. It yields the protein CATWRDSTDTQYF.

The genes are TRBV19 and TRBJ1-5; maybe TRBD1 (6 bases). V dropped 5 bases and J dropped 3 bases, with 14 bases sitting between them. The V gene's germline CDR1 is LNHDA and CDR2 SQIVND (reference sequence). The CDR3 consists of 15 residues. CDR3 DNA: TGTGCCAGTAGTCTCTCCCGACAGGTCAATCAGCCCCAGCATTTT. This codes for CASSLSRQVNQPQHF. The full variable domain, with the rest looked up from reference TRBV19 and TRBJ1-5, is DGGITQSPKYLFRKEGQNVTLSCEQNLNHDAMYWYRQDPGQGLRLIYYSQIVNDFQKGDIAEGYSVSREKKESFPLTVTSAQKNPTAFYLCASSLSRQVNQPQHFGDGTRLSIL.

The rearrangement links TRBV5-1 to TRBJ2-2; a possible D gene is TRBD2 (5 bases). Germline-derived CDR1 and CDR2 are SGHRS and YFSETQ. The CDR3 runs to 14 residues. Between the trimmed V and J ends, which lost 2 bases and 6 bases, there was a span of 11 bases. The DNA of the CDR3 is TGCGCCAGCAGCTTAGGAGGTTTGGCCGGGGAGCTGTTTTTT. It specifies CASSLGGLAGELFF. Looking up the rest from reference TRBV5-1 and TRBJ2-2 gives the full variable domain: KAGVTQTPRYLIKTRGQQVTLSCSPISGHRSVSWYQQTPGQGLQFLFEYFSETQRNKGNFPGRFSGRQFSNSRSEMNVSTLELGDSALYLCASSLGGLAGELFFGEGSRLTVL.

The rearrangement joins TRBV18 to TRBJ2-7; D is unresolved. Trimming pared 6 bases from V and 2 bases from J, leaving 11 bases between. Germline V gene sequence: CDR1 KGHSH, CDR2 LQKENI. The CDR3 sequence is 13 residues long. The chain's CDR3 is CASSPVQTYEQYF. As DNA, the CDR3 is TGTGCCAGCTCTCCGGTGCAAACCTACGAGCAGTACTTC.

V gene TRBV7-3 combines with J gene TRBJ2-1; tentative D call: TRBD1 (7 bases). Germline CDR1 is SGHTA and CDR2 is FQGTGA. Trimming left V 3 bases short and J 0 bases short, with 9 bases between. The CDR3 has 15 residues. The CDR3: CASSLQGGSYNEQFF. In DNA form, the CDR3 reads TGTGCCAGCAGCTTGCAGGGGGGCTCCTACAATGAGCAGTTCTTC.

CDR3 sequence reads: CASSSGQGMVYEQYF. In DNA, the CDR3 is TGTGCCAGCAGCTCGGGACAGGGAATGGTGTACGAGCAGTACTTC. The gene calls are TRBV11-2 and TRBJ2-7; 9 bases align to TRBD1. The junction had 8 bases not matched to a gene; V was cut back by 4 bases and J by 4 bases. The CDR3 extends over 15 amino acids. CDR1 and CDR2 (germline): SGHAT, FQNNGV.

CDR3 DNA: TGTGCCAGCAGCTTATGGACAGGGGCTAACACTGAAGCTTTCTTT. Encoded protein: CASSLWTGANTEAFF. The genes are TRBV7-3 and TRBJ1-1, with TRBD1 matching over 9 bases. Germline V gene sequence: CDR1 SGHTA, CDR2 FQGTGA. The CDR3 runs to 15 residues. The V segment lost 2 bases and the J segment 2 bases; nucleotides outside the gene matches: 3.

The CDR3 coding sequence is TGTGCCAGCAGTTTTCGTCTAGCGGGGGGGATAGCTAGCACAGATACGCAGTATTTT. Its protein product is CASSFRLAGGIASTDTQYF. The chain carries TRBV28 and TRBJ2-3; TRBD2 agrees at 12 bases. The CDR3 is 19 residues long. Germline CDR1 is MDHEN and CDR2 is SYDVKM. Trimming at V came to 3 bases and at J to 0 bases, leaving 10 bases not matched to a gene.

The rearrangement links TRBV3-1 (or the pseudogene TRBV3-2) to TRBJ2-7; maybe TRBD2 (5 bases). The CDR3 loop spans 12 amino acids. Germline-derived CDR1 and CDR2 are LGHDT and YNNKEL (reference sequence). V lost 4 bases, J lost 7 bases, and 11 bases lay in between. The CDR3 protein is CASSLRDSEQYF. CDR3 bases: TGTGCCAGCAGCCTGAGGGATTCTGAGCAGTACTTC.

The sample holds one count of this clone. The rearrangement uses TRBV28 and TRBJ2-7, with 7 positions matching TRBD1. Per germline, CDR1 MDHEN and CDR2 SYDVKM. The length of the CDR3 is 13 residues. Germline trimming cut 6 bases from V and 4 bases from J; bases unmatched to any gene: 6. The CDR3, as DNA: TGTGCCAGCAGCCGACTCAGGGGGTACGAGCAGTACTTC. Protein product: CASSRLRGYEQYF.

This chain links TRBV19 with TRBJ2-5, with D perhaps TRBD1 (6 bases). The CDR3 loop spans 16 amino acids. Germline CDR1 is LNHDA and CDR2 is SQIVND (reference sequence). Deletions cut 4 bases from V and 4 bases from J, with 19 bases between. The CDR3 protein is CASSNLLAGAGETQYF. The DNA for the CDR3 is TGTGCCAGTAGTAACCTATTGGCAGGGGCGGGAGAGACCCAGTACTTC. The whole variable domain, remainder taken from reference TRBV19 and TRBJ2-5, is DGGITQSPKYLFRKEGQNVTLSCEQNLNHDAMYWYRQDPGQGLRLIYYSQIVNDFQKGDIAEGYSVSREKKESFPLTVTSAQKNPTAFYLCASSNLLAGAGETQYFGPGTRLLVL.

The sample holds many counts of this clone. V gene TRBV7-8 combines with J gene TRBJ2-4; D may be TRBD1 (6 bases). Germline V gene sequence: CDR1 SGHVS, CDR2 FQNEAQ. V was clipped by 4 bases and J by 8 bases, with 18 bases between them. The CDR3 loop spans 15 amino acids. The CDR3 region is CASSYAAGTTDIQYF. CDR3 sequence (DNA): TGTGCCAGCAGCTACGCCGCAGGGACAACAGACATTCAGTACTTC. The entire variable domain, with the rest obtained from reference TRBV7-8 and TRBJ2-4, is as follows: GAGVSQSPRYKVAKRGQDVALRCDPISGHVSLFWYQQALGQGPEFLTYFQNEAQLDKSGLPSDRFFAERPEGSVSTLKIQRTQQEDSAVYLCASSYAAGTTDIQYFGAGTRLSVL.

The rearrangement links TRBV9 to TRBJ1-3; 7 bases line up with TRBD1. The CDR3 has 15 residues. Germline V gene data show CDR1 as SGDLS and CDR2 as YYNGEE. Losses at the gene ends were 0 bases for V and 3 bases for J; bases not matched to a gene: 3. DNA for the CDR3: TGTGCCAGCAGCGTAGAACAGGGGATTGGAAACACCATATATTTT. Translating it yields CASSVEQGIGNTIYF.

The chain employs TRBV3-1 (or the pseudogene TRBV3-2) and TRBJ1-6; possible D gene TRBD1, 5 bases. The V gene lost 1 base and the J gene lost 5 bases, with 9 bases spanning the gap. The CDR3 is 15 amino acids. The germline CDR1 and CDR2 sequences are LGHDT and YNNKEL (reference sequence). CDR3 sequence: CASSQGQRNNSPLHF. DNA for the CDR3: TGTGCCAGCAGCCAAGGACAGAGGAATAATTCACCCCTCCACTTT.

The V gene is TRBV7-9, the J gene TRBJ1-4; unclear D gene. V lost 0 bases, J lost 2 bases, and 10 bases lay in between. Germline loops: CDR1 SEHNR, CDR2 FQNEAQ (reference sequence). The CDR3 length is 16 residues. The CDR3 reads CASSLATALTNEKLFF. DNA for the CDR3: TGTGCCAGCAGCTTAGCCACAGCATTGACTAATGAAAAACTGTTTTTT.

V is TRBV11-2 and J is TRBJ1-1, with D unclear. V lost 3 bases to trimming and J lost 8 bases, with 4 bases between them. Germline V CDR1 and CDR2: SGHAT, FQNNGV. The CDR3 extends over 10 amino acids. The DNA of the CDR3 is TGTGCCAGCAGCTTCCTCGAAGCTTTCTTT. The encoded protein is CASSFLEAFF.

This sequence joins TRBV7-9 and TRBJ1-1; D may be TRBD1 (5 bases). V lost 4 bases to trimming and J lost 5 bases, with 20 bases between them. Per the germline V gene, CDR1 is SEHNR and CDR2 is FQNEAQ (reference sequence). CDR3 length: 16 residues. The CDR3 region has the DNA TGTGCCAGCAGCTCATCGGGTGGGGCAGATAGGACTGAAGCTTTCTTT. Its protein product is CASSSSGGADRTEAFF.

The chain employs TRBV28 and TRBJ2-7; D is unclear. Germline-derived CDR1 and CDR2 are MDHEN and SYDVKM. The CDR3 has 15 residues. Deletions cut 4 bases from V and 4 bases from J, with 17 bases between. The CDR3 DNA sequence: TGTGCCAGCAGTTCGACTGGCCCCTTGAAGTACGAGCAGTACTTC. Protein product: CASSSTGPLKYEQYF. Together with reference TRBV28 and TRBJ2-7, the CDR3 gives the full variable domain: DVKVTQSSRYLVKRTGEKVFLECVQDMDHENMFWYRQDPGLGLRLIYFSYDVKMKEKGDIPEGYSVSREKKERFSLILESASTNQTSMYLCASSSTGPLKYEQYFGPGTRLTVT.

The chain couples TRBV30 to TRBJ2-7, with D perhaps TRBD2 (5 bases). The CDR3 spans 12 residues. V was shortened by 8 bases and J by 1 base, with 12 bases between the two germline ends. CDR1 is GTSNPN, CDR2 SVGIG, per germline (reference sequence). CDR3 coding DNA: TGTGCCAGCAAAGGAGGTTCCTACGAGCAGTACTTC. It yields the protein CASKGGSYEQYF.

V and J are TRBV6-5 and TRBJ1-2, with D perhaps matching TRBD1 (5 bases). Germline CDR1 is MNHEY and CDR2 is SVGAGI. CDR3 length: 13 residues. The V end lost 3 bases, the J end lost 8 bases, and 13 bases lay between the germline ends. The CDR3 DNA reads as TGTGCCAGCAGTTATGGCAGGGCTGGCGGCTACACCTTC. This encodes CASSYGRAGGYTF.

The chain is built from TRBV7-8 and TRBJ2-2; 7 bases map to TRBD2. The germline gives CDR1 SGHVS, CDR2 FQNEAQ. V shed 1 base and J 3 bases; nucleotides not matched to a gene: 8. The CDR3 covers 17 residues. The CDR3: CASSLGQTSRYTGELFF. The CDR3 DNA follows: TGTGCCAGCAGCTTAGGTCAGACTAGCAGATACACCGGGGAGCTGTTTTTT.

The rearrangement uses TRBV11-2 and TRBJ2-5; TRBD2 aligns across 8 bases. In germline, CDR1 is SGHAT, CDR2 FQNNGV. The CDR3 extends over 15 amino acids. The J segment lost 1 base and the V segment lost 6 bases, leaving 7 bases of the junction unmatched. In DNA, the CDR3 is TGTGCCAGCAGGAGTCGGGAGGGATTCCAAGAGACCCAGTACTTC. Protein product: CASRSREGFQETQYF.

This chain uses TRBV12-5 with TRBJ2-7, with a tentative D call TRBD2 (5 bases). V was trimmed by 7 bases and J by 2 bases, leaving 21 bases between them. CDR1 is LGHNT and CDR2 is FRNRAP in the germline V gene. This CDR3 contains 16 residues. CDR3 loop: CASARLWLARAYEQYF. The DNA for the CDR3 is TGTGCTAGTGCTCGCCTGTGGCTAGCCCGTGCCTACGAGCAGTACTTC. Looking up the rest from reference TRBV12-5 and TRBJ2-7 gives the full variable domain: DARVTQTPRHKVTEMGQEVTMRCQPILGHNTVFWYRQTMMQGLELLAYFRNRAPLDDSGMPKDRFSAEMPDATLATLKIQPSEPRDSAVYFCASARLWLARAYEQYFGPGTRLTVT.

This clone was observed a few times. V is TRBV3-1 (or the pseudogene TRBV3-2) and J is TRBJ2-7; TRBD2 agrees at 10 bases. The CDR3 totals 15 residues. Trimming cost V 4 bases and J 4 bases; bases outside gene matches: 7. Germline V CDR1 and CDR2: LGHDT, YNNKEL (reference sequence). CDR3 nucleotide sequence: TGTGCCAGCAGCCCCTCTGGGACTAGCGTTTACGAGCAGTACTTC. Translating it yields CASSPSGTSVYEQYF.

V gene TRBV11-2 combines with J gene TRBJ2-7, with 9 positions matching TRBD2. Germline V gene data show CDR1 as SGHAT and CDR2 as FQNNGV. Trimming took 7 bases from V and 3 from J; bases not matched to a gene: 10. The CDR3 consists of 15 residues. The CDR3, as DNA: TGTGCCAGCAAGCCCCAGCGGGGGGTAAACTACGAGCAGTACTTC. Its translation is CASKPQRGVNYEQYF.

The chain carries TRBV19 and TRBJ2-5, with 8 bases identical to TRBD1. V dropped 3 bases and J dropped 4; count of bases not matched to a gene: 4. The length of the CDR3 is 14 residues. Germline V gene lookup returns CDR1 LNHDA and CDR2 SQIVND (reference sequence). In DNA, the CDR3 is TGTGCCAGTAGTATCGGACAGGGTTCAGAGACCCAGTACTTC. Translation: CASSIGQGSETQYF.

The rearrangement links TRBV19 to TRBJ2-1; the D gene is possibly TRBD2 (5 bases). The CDR3 consists of 13 residues. V was clipped by 6 bases and J by 3 bases, with 9 bases between them. Germline CDR1 is LNHDA and CDR2 is SQIVND (reference sequence). CDR3 loop: CASRYRDYNEQFF. The CDR3 coding sequence is TGTGCCAGTAGATACCGGGACTACAATGAGCAGTTCTTC.